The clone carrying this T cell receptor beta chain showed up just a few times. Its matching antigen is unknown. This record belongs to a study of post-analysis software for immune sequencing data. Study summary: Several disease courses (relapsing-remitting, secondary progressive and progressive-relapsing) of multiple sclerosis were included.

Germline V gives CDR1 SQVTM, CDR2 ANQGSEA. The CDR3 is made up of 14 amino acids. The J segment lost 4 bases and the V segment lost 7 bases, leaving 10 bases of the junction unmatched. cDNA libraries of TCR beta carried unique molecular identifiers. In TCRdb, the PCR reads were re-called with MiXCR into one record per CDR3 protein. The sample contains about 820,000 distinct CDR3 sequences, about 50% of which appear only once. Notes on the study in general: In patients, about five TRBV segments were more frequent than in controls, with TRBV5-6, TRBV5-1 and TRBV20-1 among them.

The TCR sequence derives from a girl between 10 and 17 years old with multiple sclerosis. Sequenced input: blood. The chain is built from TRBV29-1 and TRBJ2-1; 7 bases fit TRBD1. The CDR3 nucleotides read TGCAGCGGGACGACCGGGACAGTTTACAATGAGCAGTTCTTC. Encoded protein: CSGTTGTVYNEQFF.